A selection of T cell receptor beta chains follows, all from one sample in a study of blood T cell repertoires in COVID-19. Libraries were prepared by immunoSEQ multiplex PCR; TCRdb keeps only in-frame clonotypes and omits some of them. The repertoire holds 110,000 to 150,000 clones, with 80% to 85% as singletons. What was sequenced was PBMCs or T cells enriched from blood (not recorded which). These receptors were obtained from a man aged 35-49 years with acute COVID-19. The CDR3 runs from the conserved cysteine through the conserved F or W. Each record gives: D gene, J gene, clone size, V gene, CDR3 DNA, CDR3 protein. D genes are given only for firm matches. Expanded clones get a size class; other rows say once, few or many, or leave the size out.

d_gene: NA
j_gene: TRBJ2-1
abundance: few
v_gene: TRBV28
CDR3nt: TGTGCCAGCAGTTTCATCCGGGACACGGGCAATGAGCAGTTCTTC
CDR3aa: CASSFIRDTGNEQFF

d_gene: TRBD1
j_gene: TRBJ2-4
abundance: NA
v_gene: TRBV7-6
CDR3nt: TGTGCCAGCAGCTTAGCGGGGAGACAGGGAACTAAAAACATTCAGTACTTC
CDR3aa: CASSLAGRQGTKNIQYF

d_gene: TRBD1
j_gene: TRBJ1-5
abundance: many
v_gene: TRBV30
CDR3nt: TGTGCCTGGAGTCAGGGGGTCGGAGGCAATCAGCCCCAGCATTTT
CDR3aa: CAWSQGVGGNQPQHF

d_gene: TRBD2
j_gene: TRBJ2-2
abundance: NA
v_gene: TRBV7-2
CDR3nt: TGTGCCAGCAGCCCACGACTAGCGGGGGGCCGAACCGGGGAGCTGTTTTTT
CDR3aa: CASSPRLAGGRTGELFF

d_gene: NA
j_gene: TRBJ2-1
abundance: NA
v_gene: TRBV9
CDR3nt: TGTGCCAGCAGCGTAGGTCTGGGCCTCTCCTACAATGAGCAGTTCTTC
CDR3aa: CASSVGLGLSYNEQFF

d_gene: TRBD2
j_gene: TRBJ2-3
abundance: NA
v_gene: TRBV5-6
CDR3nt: TGTGCCAGCAGTCGACTAGCCTCTAGCACAGATACGCAGTATTTT
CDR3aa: CASSRLASSTDTQYF

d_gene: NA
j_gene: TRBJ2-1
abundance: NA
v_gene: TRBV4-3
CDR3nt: TGCGCCAGCAGCCAAGGGTCGGAGCGACCGCAGTTCTTC
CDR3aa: CASSQGSERPQFF

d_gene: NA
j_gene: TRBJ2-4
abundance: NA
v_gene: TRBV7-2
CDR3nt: TGTGCCAGCAGCGACGTGCCGGAGACGGGCATTCAGTACTTC
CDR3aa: CASSDVPETGIQYF

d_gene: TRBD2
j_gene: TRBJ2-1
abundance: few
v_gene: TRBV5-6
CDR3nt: TGTGCCAGCAGCCCAGGGACTAGCGGGGACCCTAGGAATGAGCAGTTCTTC
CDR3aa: CASSPGTSGDPRNEQFF

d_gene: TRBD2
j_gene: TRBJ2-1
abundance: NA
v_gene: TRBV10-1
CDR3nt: TGCGCCAGCAGTGAAGCGGGGGGGTTTAATGAGCAGTTCTTC
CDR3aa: CASSEAGGFNEQFF

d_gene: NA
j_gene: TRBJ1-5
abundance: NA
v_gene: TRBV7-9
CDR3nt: TGTGCCAGCAGCTCGACAGATTATAGCAATCAGCCCCAGCATTTT
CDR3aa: CASSSTDYSNQPQHF

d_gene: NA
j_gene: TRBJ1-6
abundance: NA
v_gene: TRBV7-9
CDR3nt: TGTGCCAGCAGCTTAGGAGGCTCACCCCTCCACTTT
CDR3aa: CASSLGGSPLHF

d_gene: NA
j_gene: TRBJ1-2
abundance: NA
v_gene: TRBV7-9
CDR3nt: TGTGCCAGCAGCATACCTCCCTACCCTGGCTATGGCTACACCTTC
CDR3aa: CASSIPPYPGYGYTF

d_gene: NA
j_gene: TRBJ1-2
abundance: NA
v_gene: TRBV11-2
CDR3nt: TGTGCCAGCAGCCCGGCACAGGGCCGCTTTGGAGGCTACACCTTC
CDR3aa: CASSPAQGRFGGYTF

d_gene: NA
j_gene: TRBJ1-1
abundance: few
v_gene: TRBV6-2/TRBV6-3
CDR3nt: TGTGCCAGCAGCCCCGGGAACACTGAAGCTTTCTTT
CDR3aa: CASSPGNTEAFF

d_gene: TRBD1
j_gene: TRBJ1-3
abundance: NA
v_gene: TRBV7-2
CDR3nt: TGTGCCAGCAGCCCACACGTCAGGGGGCAAATCTCTGGAAACACCATATATTTT
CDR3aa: CASSPHVRGQISGNTIYF

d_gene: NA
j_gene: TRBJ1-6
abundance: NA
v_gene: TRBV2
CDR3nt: TGTGCCAGCAGTGCCGGGATTAATTCACCCCTCCACTTT
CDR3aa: CASSAGINSPLHF

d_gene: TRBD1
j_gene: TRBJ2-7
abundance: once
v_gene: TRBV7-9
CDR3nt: TGTGCCAGCAGCTTAGTCACAGGGACAGGGGAGCTCTCCTACGAGCAGTACTTC
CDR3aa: CASSLVTGTGELSYEQYF

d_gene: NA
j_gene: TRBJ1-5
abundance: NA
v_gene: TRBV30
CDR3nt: TGTGCCTGGAGTACAGCAGTCCGTAATCAGCCCCAGCATTTT
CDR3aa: CAWSTAVRNQPQHF

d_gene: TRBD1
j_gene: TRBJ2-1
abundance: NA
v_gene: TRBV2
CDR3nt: TGTGCCAGCAGTCCTACAGGGGGTGATGAGCAGTTCTTC
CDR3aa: CASSPTGGDEQFF

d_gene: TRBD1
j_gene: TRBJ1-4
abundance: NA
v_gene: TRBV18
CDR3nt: TGTGCCAGCTCGCTCAGGGGGCTCGAGGAAAAACTGTTTTTT
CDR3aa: CASSLRGLEEKLFF

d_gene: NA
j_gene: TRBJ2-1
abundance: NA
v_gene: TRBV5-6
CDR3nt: TGTGCCAGCAGCTTGTTCAGGGGCGTTGGTATCTATGAGCAGTTCTTC
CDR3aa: CASSLFRGVGIYEQFF

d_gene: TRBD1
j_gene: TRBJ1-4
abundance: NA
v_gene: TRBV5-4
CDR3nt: TGTGCCAGCAGCTTGGACAGGGGTTTGGGAAAACTGTTTTTT
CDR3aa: CASSLDRGLGKLFF

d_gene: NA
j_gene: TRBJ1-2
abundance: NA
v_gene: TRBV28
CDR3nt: TGTGCCAGCAGTTTAGGCGGTGAAATGGGCTATGGCTACACCTTC
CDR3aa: CASSLGGEMGYGYTF

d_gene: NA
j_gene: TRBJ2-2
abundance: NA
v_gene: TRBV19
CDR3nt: TGTGCCAGTAGTACCTCACTAGTGAACACCGGGGAGCTGTTTTTT
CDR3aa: CASSTSLVNTGELFF

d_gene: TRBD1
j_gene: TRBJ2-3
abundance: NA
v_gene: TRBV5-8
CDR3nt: TGTGCCAGCAGCTTGGGGACAGGGGACACAGATACGCAGTATTTT
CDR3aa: CASSLGTGDTDTQYF

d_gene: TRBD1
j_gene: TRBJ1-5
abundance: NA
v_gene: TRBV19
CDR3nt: TGTGCCAGTAGTACGGGACAGGGGCTGCCCCAGCATTTT
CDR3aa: CASSTGQGLPQHF

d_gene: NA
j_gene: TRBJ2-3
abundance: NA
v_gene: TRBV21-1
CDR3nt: TGTGCCAGCAGCGACAGACAGTGTGGCGCAGATACGCAGTATTTT
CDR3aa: CASSDRQCGADTQYF

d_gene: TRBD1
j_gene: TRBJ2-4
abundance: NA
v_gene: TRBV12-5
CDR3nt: TGTGCTAGTGGCTCAGGACAGGGAATCCTGTACTTC
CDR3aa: CASGSGQGILYF